This T cell receptor (beta chain) came from a study of Ad26.COV2.S vaccination and SARS-CoV-2 variants. The wider study: As a participant in COV1001, the donor was in the Ad26.COV2.S trial arm. Study observations and caveats: The TCR-based breadth and depth measures might underestimate overall T cell responses.

Details on this clone: The antigen is unknown.

Stated treatment: some 20 received Ad26.COV2.S at low or high dose, single or two shots; about 5 received placebo; per-sample allocation not given. At day 63 after the first vaccine or placebo injection, samples were drawn. The sample came from a Boston adult aged 18-55 years. The vaccine delivered Wuhan-strain SARS-CoV-2 spike through an Ad26 vector. Trimming cost V 4 bases and J 4 bases, with 16 bases left between them. The CDR3 length is 16 residues. Germline V gene data show CDR1 as SGHAT and CDR2 as FQNNGV. TCRdb's copy holds only in-frame clones and misses some; the assay was immunoSEQ multiplex PCR. Of approximately 450,000 clones in the sample, 80% to 95% were seen once.

The material sequenced was peripheral blood, taken in a trial of Ad26.COV2.S vaccine versus placebo. This TCR was recovered from a person between 18 and 65 years old who received the Ad26.COV2.S COVID-19 vaccine or a placebo. The rearrangement joins TRBV11-2 to TRBJ1-4; possible D gene TRBD1, 6 bases. The CDR3, as DNA: TGTGCCAGCAGCTCTTTCCGGGGGCTCAATAATGAAAAACTGTTTTTT. Amino acid sequence: CASSSFRGLNNEKLFF.